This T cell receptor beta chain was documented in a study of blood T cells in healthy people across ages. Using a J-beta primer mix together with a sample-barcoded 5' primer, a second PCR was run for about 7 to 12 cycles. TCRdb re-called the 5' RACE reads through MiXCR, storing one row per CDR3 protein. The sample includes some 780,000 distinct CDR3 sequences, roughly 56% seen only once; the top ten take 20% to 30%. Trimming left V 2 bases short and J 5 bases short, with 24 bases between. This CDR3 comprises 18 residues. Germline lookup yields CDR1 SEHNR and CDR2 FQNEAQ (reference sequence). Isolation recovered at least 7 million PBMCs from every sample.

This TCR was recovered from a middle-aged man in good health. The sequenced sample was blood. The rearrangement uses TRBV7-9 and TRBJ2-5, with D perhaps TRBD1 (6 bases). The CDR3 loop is CASSLLQFGTIRMETQYF. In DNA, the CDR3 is TGTGCCAGCAGCTTACTCCAGTTCGGGACAATCCGGATGGAGACCCAGTACTTC.